The rows below give T cell receptor beta chains drawn from one sample of a study of shared clonotypes between healthy human individuals. Sequenced by immunoSEQ multiplex PCR; TCRdb stores in-frame clones only, minus some. The sample has over 850,000 clones, about 80% seen once; the top ten hold approximately 0.5%. What was sequenced was memory CD4+ T cells from PBMCs. These receptors all stem from a man aged 18 to 35 in good health. Some clones in this sample may be carry-over from other donors' samples. Each CDR3 is given with its conserved first and last residue. D genes are given only for firm matches. The size field is filled for only some rows; it gives once, few, many or a size class.

J	D	size	V	CDR3	DNA
TRBJ2-7	TRBD2	.	TRBV5-1	CASSMGLAGGSEQYF	TGCGCCAGCAGCATGGGACTAGCGGGAGGTAGCGAGCAGTACTTC
TRBJ1-2	TRBD1	.	TRBV9	CASSVDQGGNYGYTF	TGTGCCAGCAGCGTAGACCAGGGGGGAAACTATGGCTACACCTTC
TRBJ1-3	TRBD1	.	TRBV5-1	CASSRDRGRGRTIYF	TGCGCCAGCAGTCGGGACAGGGGGCGCGGGCGCACCATATATTTT
TRBJ1-5	.	.	TRBV14	CASSSIERPDQPQHF	TGTGCCAGCAGCTCTATAGAACGGCCGGATCAGCCCCAGCATTTT
TRBJ2-6	.	.	TRBV5-1	CASSLRQAVGANVLTF	TGCGCCAGCAGCTTAAGACAGGCGGTGGGGGCCAACGTCCTGACTTTC
TRBJ1-2	TRBD1	.	TRBV19	CASSIDGTGRTYGYTF	TGTGCCAGTAGTATAGATGGGACAGGGAGGACCTATGGCTACACCTTC
TRBJ2-5	TRBD2	.	TRBV7-3	CASSLMGLAGETQYF	TGTGCCAGCAGCTTAATGGGACTAGCTGGTGAGACCCAGTACTTC
TRBJ2-5	.	.	TRBV5-4	CASSLESAGGETQYF	TGTGCCAGCAGCTTGGAGTCCGCTGGGGGAGAGACCCAGTACTTC
TRBJ2-7	.	.	TRBV7-2	CASSLGLRAFSYEQYF	TGTGCCAGCAGCTTAGGACTCAGGGCTTTCTCCTACGAGCAGTACTTC
TRBJ2-5	.	once	TRBV28	CASSPYGSGETQYF	TGTGCCAGCAGTCCCTATGGGTCAGGAGAGACCCAGTACTTC
TRBJ1-2	TRBD1	.	TRBV7-2	CASSPGTGGYGYTF	TGTGCCAGCAGCCCCGGGACAGGGGGCTATGGCTACACCTTC
TRBJ1-1	TRBD1	.	TRBV18	CASSPRGRTEAFF	TGTGCCAGCTCACCCAGGGGGCGCACTGAAGCTTTCTTT
TRBJ2-6	.	.	TRBV5-4	CASSLVAGVGANVLTF	TGTGCCAGCAGCTTAGTCGCAGGGGTCGGGGCCAACGTCCTGACTTTC
TRBJ1-2	TRBD1	.	TRBV5-5	CASSLEGGGFYGYTF	TGTGCCAGCAGCTTGGAAGGGGGCGGGTTCTATGGCTACACCTTC
TRBJ2-2	TRBD2	.	TRBV6-1	CASSVLAGLNTGELFF	TGTGCCAGCAGTGTTCTAGCGGGGCTGAACACCGGGGAGCTGTTTTTT
TRBJ1-3	.	.	TRBV7-9	CASSPPGAVVGIYF	TGTGCCAGCAGCCCCCCAGGGGCCGTGGTAGGGATATATTTT
TRBJ1-5	.	.	TRBV14	CASSHYRVGTAPQDQPQHF	TGTGCCAGCAGCCACTACCGGGTAGGGACCGCACCACAGGATCAGCCCCAGCATTTT
TRBJ1-5	.	.	TRBV10-3	CAISGDLRRPQHF	TGTGCCATCAGTGGGGACCTTCGAAGGCCCCAGCATTTT
TRBJ1-2	TRBD1	.	TRBV18	CASSPGQGKSYGYTF	TGTGCCAGCTCACCTGGACAGGGGAAGAGCTATGGCTACACCTTC
TRBJ2-7	.	.	TRBV11-3	CASILDLYEQYF	TGTGCCAGCATTCTGGACCTCTACGAGCAGTACTTC
TRBJ2-5	.	.	TRBV2	CASSDSETQYF	TGTGCCAGCAGTGATTCCGAGACCCAGTACTTC
TRBJ2-7	.	.	TRBV27	CASSLSRGWAYEQYF	TGTGCCAGCAGTTTATCGCGGGGTTGGGCCTACGAGCAGTACTTC
TRBJ1-2	.	few	TRBV30	CAWSTPQGNYGYTF	TGTGCCTGGAGTACCCCCCAGGGGAACTATGGCTACACCTTC
TRBJ2-1	.	.	TRBV5-4	CASSLTTRNEQFF	TGTGCCAGCAGCCTGACAACCCGCAATGAGCAGTTCTTC
TRBJ2-3	.	.	TRBV2	CASSARASSTDTQYF	TGTGCCAGCAGTGCCAGGGCATCTAGCACAGATACGCAGTATTTT
TRBJ2-7	TRBD1	.	TRBV28	CASRPGTGGIYEQYF	TGTGCCAGCAGGCCCGGGACAGGGGGGATCTACGAGCAGTACTTC
TRBJ1-1	TRBD1	.	TRBV28	CASNPDRVVAEAFF	TGTGCCAGCAACCCCGACAGGGTGGTAGCTGAAGCTTTCTTT
TRBJ2-1	.	.	TRBV7-3	CASSFSHNEQFF	TGTGCCAGCAGCTTCTCCCACAATGAGCAGTTCTTC
TRBJ2-1	.	few	TRBV2	CASIPGSFRNEQFF	TGTGCCAGCATCCCTGGGAGTTTCCGCAATGAGCAGTTCTTC
TRBJ1-3	.	.	TRBV11-2	CASALGGRMSGNTIYF	TGTGCCAGCGCCCTGGGGGGGAGGATGTCCGGAAACACCATATATTTT
TRBJ1-4	TRBD1	.	TRBV5-1	CASTQAGGQNEKLFF	TGCGCCAGCACCCAAGCAGGGGGGCAGAATGAAAAACTGTTTTTT
TRBJ1-2	TRBD1	.	TRBV5-1	CASSQGQAGGYTF	TGCGCCAGCAGCCAGGGACAGGCGGGTGGCTACACCTTC
TRBJ2-4	.	.	TRBV19	CASSGGAGTKNIQYF	TGTGCCAGTAGTGGGGGGGCCGGAACCAAAAACATTCAGTACTTC
TRBJ2-2	TRBD2	.	TRBV11-1	CASSSSRTRLGTGELFF	TGTGCCAGCAGCTCCTCCAGGACTAGGTTGGGCACCGGGGAGCTGTTTTTT
TRBJ2-1	TRBD2	.	TRBV9	CASSVGGSFDNEQFF	TGTGCCAGCAGCGTAGGCGGGAGTTTCGACAATGAGCAGTTCTTC
TRBJ2-7	TRBD1	.	TRBV28	CASSPSGQRGQYF	TGTGCCAGCAGTCCCTCGGGACAGCGTGGGCAGTACTTC
TRBJ2-2	.	.	TRBV27	CASSLMYRGRDTGELFF	TGTGCCAGCAGTTTAATGTACCGGGGACGCGACACCGGGGAGCTGTTTTTT
TRBJ1-4	.	.	TRBV6-1	CASRQWGEKLFF	TGTGCCAGCAGACAGTGGGGTGAAAAACTGTTTTTT
TRBJ2-1	.	.	TRBV5-1	CASSLGQPDNEQFF	TGCGCCAGCAGCTTGGGACAGCCCGACAATGAGCAGTTCTTC
TRBJ2-6	.	.	TRBV11-3	CASSSRADGANVLTF	TGTGCCAGCAGCTCAAGGGCTGATGGGGCCAACGTCCTGACTTTC
TRBJ1-5	.	few	TRBV7-9	CASSPGGGNQPQHF	TGTGCCAGCAGCCCGGGAGGGGGGAATCAGCCCCAGCATTTT
TRBJ1-1	.	.	TRBV28	CASSSIQGRTEAFF	TGTGCCAGCAGTTCCATACAGGGTCGCACTGAAGCTTTCTTT
TRBJ1-2	TRBD1	.	TRBV5-1	CASSPTDRAHGYTF	TGCGCCAGCAGTCCGACGGACAGGGCCCATGGCTACACCTTC
TRBJ1-1	.	.	TRBV28	CASRGADYMNTEAFF	TGTGCCAGTAGGGGGGCGGATTACATGAACACTGAAGCTTTCTTT
TRBJ2-1	.	.	TRBV7-3	CASSLGQGPKYNEQFF	TGTGCCAGCAGCTTAGGTCAGGGGCCAAAGTACAATGAGCAGTTCTTC
TRBJ1-1	.	few	TRBV16	CASSQSRTTEAFF	TGTGCCAGCAGCCAATCGAGGACCACTGAAGCTTTCTTT
TRBJ1-2	.	.	TRBV29-1	CSVEVDGVGPRPYGYTF	TGCAGCGTTGAAGTTGATGGAGTGGGGCCGCGCCCCTATGGCTACACCTTC
TRBJ1-2	.	.	TRBV28	CASRPGGNYGYTF	TGTGCCAGCAGACCTGGGGGCAACTATGGCTACACCTTC
TRBJ2-3	TRBD2	.	TRBV9	CASSPRGTSGSTDTQYF	TGTGCCAGCAGCCCCCGCGGGACTAGCGGTAGCACAGATACGCAGTATTTT
TRBJ2-1	TRBD2	.	TRBV4-2	CASSRGTSGTNEQFF	TGTGCCAGCAGCCGCGGGACTAGCGGAACCAATGAGCAGTTCTTC
TRBJ2-1	.	.	TRBV7-3	CASSSGRGNEQFF	TGTGCCAGCAGCTCCGGACGGGGCAATGAGCAGTTCTTC
TRBJ1-2	.	.	TRBV6-1	CASGINYGYTF	TGTGCCAGCGGCATCAACTATGGCTACACCTTC
TRBJ2-3	TRBD2	.	TRBV5-1	CASSFPPGTSGISDTQYF	TGCGCCAGCAGCTTCCCCCCTGGGACTAGCGGGATCTCAGATACGCAGTATTTT
TRBJ2-2	TRBD2	.	TRBV7-8	CASSRLAGDTGELFF	TGTGCCAGCAGCCGACTAGCGGGAGACACCGGGGAGCTGTTTTTT
TRBJ1-5	.	.	TRBV7-8	CASSLNSAYSNQPQHF	TGTGCCAGCAGCTTGAACAGCGCATATAGCAATCAGCCCCAGCATTTT
TRBJ2-3	TRBD1	.	TRBV29-1	CSVARGQGPDTQYF	TGCAGCGTTGCGCGGGGACAGGGGCCAGATACGCAGTATTTT
TRBJ2-1	TRBD1	.	TRBV11-2	CASSPDRLDEQFF	TGTGCCAGCAGCCCGGACAGGTTGGATGAGCAGTTCTTC
TRBJ1-2	.	.	TRBV9	CASSVDDLYGYTF	TGTGCCAGCAGCGTAGATGACCTCTATGGCTACACCTTC
TRBJ1-1	.	.	TRBV18	CASSSDLNTEAFF	TGTGCCAGCTCATCGGATCTCAACACTGAAGCTTTCTTT
TRBJ1-1	TRBD1	.	TRBV19	CASSHHPSMGQGPTEAFF	TGTGCCAGTAGCCACCACCCCTCGATGGGACAGGGACCCACTGAAGCTTTCTTT